What follows are 19 T cell receptor beta chains derived from one specimen sequenced in a study of T cells in Graves' hyperthyroidism and ophthalmopathy (dated 2019 in TCRdb). The protocol used for the library was multiplex PCR. The sample was run on an Illumina HiSeq 2000. The TCR beta CDR3 regions were amplified from the RNA transcripts. The TCR CDR3 was subjected to a first round of RT-PCR using the HTBI primer set and the Qiagen OneStep RT-PCR kit. Using fastp at Q25 and MiXCR, TCRdb reprocessed the public reads and kept productive beta chains. Every entry covers one CDR3 protein and lists the most common genes and DNA from its rows. For this sample there are about 400,000 distinct CDR3 sequences; over 11% appear just once. The ten largest clones take up around 27% of the sample. Input material: blood. The receptor source for this set is a man aged 45-60 years with Graves' ophthalmopathy.

This clonotype has ten or more counts. The chain carries TRBV18 and TRBJ1-5; D call uncertain. This CDR3 is 15 amino acids long. V gave up 1 base and J gave up 4 bases, with 11 bases separating them. From germline, CDR1 is KGHSH and CDR2 LQKENI. This CDR3 is CASSPLATENQPQHF. The CDR3 nucleotides read TGTGCCAGCTCACCACTTGCAACGGAAAATCAGCCCCAGCATTTT.

This clonotype has a handful of counts. This chain links TRBV28 with TRBJ1-3; TRBD1 might be the D (6 bases). Germline CDR1 is MDHEN and CDR2 is SYDVKM. This CDR3 spans 14 amino acids. The V gene lost 10 bases and the J gene lost 4 bases, with 17 bases spanning the gap. CDR3 nucleotide sequence: TGTGCCACACGGGGGGCAGGAAGAGGAAACACCATATATTTT. This codes for CATRGAGRGNTIYF.

This clonotype was seen a few times. The conserved final phenylalanine or tryptophan is absent from the CDR3, which likely points to a read error. V usage is TRBV9 and J usage is TRBJ2-1; 10 nucleotides line up with TRBD1. Germline V CDR1 and CDR2: SGDLS, YYNGEE. J gave up 3 bases and V 4 bases, and 4 bases lay outside the gene matches. The CDR3 is 15 residues long. The CDR3 coding sequence is TGTGCCAGCAGCTCGGGACAGGGGAACTACAATGAGCAGTTCTTA. Protein: CASSSGQGNYNEQFL.

This CDR3 reads CASSQDSDGFTNQPQHF. CDR3 nucleotide sequence: TGTGCCAGCAGCCAAGATTCGGACGGGTTTACCAATCAGCCCCAGCATTTT. This chain connects TRBV3-1 to TRBJ1-5; the D is unclear. The CDR3 has 17 residues. CDR1 and CDR2 (germline): LGHDT, YNNKEL (reference sequence). V dropped 0 bases and J dropped 3 bases, with 15 bases sitting between them.

This clonotype has at least ten counts. The V call is TRBV28, the J call TRBJ2-1; 10 bases agree with TRBD1. The CDR3 is 18 amino acids. From germline, CDR1 is MDHEN and CDR2 SYDVKM. With 5 bases clipped from V and 6 bases from J, the junction kept 16 bases outside the gene matches. CDR3 protein: CASSASFLGTGVRNEQFF. CDR3 DNA: TGTGCCAGCAGTGCCTCGTTTTTGGGGACAGGGGTGCGCAATGAGCAGTTCTTC.

This clonotype has just a few counts. The CDR3 loop reads CASSLWGEGGQGPQHF. Written as DNA, the CDR3 is TGCGCCAGCAGCTTGTGGGGGGAGGGGGGCCAGGGGCCCCAGCATTTT. The chain uses TRBV5-1 and TRBJ1-5, with a weak D call TRBD1 (6 bases). The CDR3 loop spans 16 amino acids. CDR1 is SGHRS, CDR2 YFSETQ, per germline. V shed 1 base and J shed 9 bases, with 20 bases lying between them.

This clonotype was seen at least ten times. The CDR3 DNA follows: TGCAGTGCTAACAAAGAGGGAAAGGAGTACTTC. Residues: CSANKEGKEYF. The chain is built from TRBV20-1 and TRBJ2-7, with TRBD2 as a possible D gene (5 bases). Germline V gene lookup returns CDR1 DFQATT and CDR2 SNEGSKA (reference sequence). Trimming removed 4 bases at V and 11 bases at J, with 15 bases between. The CDR3 length is 11 residues.

This clonotype was counted a few times. The gene calls are TRBV30 and TRBJ1-1, with 9 bases fitting TRBD1. V gave up 5 bases and J gave up 5 bases; unmatched junction bases: 21. Germline loops: CDR1 GTSNPN, CDR2 SVGIG (reference sequence). This CDR3 comprises 18 residues. CDR3 residues: CAWFLAGTGSKVRTEAFF. DNA for the CDR3: TGTGCCTGGTTCCTAGCCGGGACAGGGTCTAAAGTGAGGACTGAAGCTTTCTTT.

The chain is built from TRBV28 and TRBJ2-5, with TRBD2 matching 11 bases. The trim removed 10 bases at V and 4 bases at J, leaving 8 bases unmatched. Germline CDR1 MDHEN, CDR2 SYDVKM. The CDR3 totals 14 residues. CDR3 region: CAINRGLAGETQYF. The CDR3 coding sequence is TGTGCCATCAATAGAGGACTAGCGGGAGAGACCCAGTACTTC. Drawing the rest from reference TRBV28 and TRBJ2-5, the complete variable domain is DVKVTQSSRYLVKRTGEKVFLECVQDMDHENMFWYRQDPGLGLRLIYFSYDVKMKEKGDIPEGYSVSREKKERFSLILESASTNQTSMYLCAINRGLAGETQYFGPGTRLLVL.

This clonotype has a count of ten or more. The V gene is TRBV27, the J gene TRBJ2-5; 9 nucleotides align to TRBD2. Germline V gene data show CDR1 as MNHEY and CDR2 as SMNVEV (reference sequence). With 6 bases clipped from V and 1 base from J, the junction kept 3 bases outside the gene matches. CDR3 length: 14 amino acids. CDR3 nucleotide sequence: TGTGCCAGCAGACCGACTAGCGGCCAAGAGACCCAGTACTTC. This gives the protein CASRPTSGQETQYF.

The table lists this clonotype with a few counts. The rearrangement links TRBV19 to TRBJ1-2; maybe TRBD1 (5 bases). The CDR3 loop spans 12 amino acids. Looked up from germline, CDR1 is LNHDA and CDR2 is SQIVND (reference sequence). Between the trimmed V and J ends, which lost 8 bases and 8 bases, there was a span of 15 bases. DNA of the CDR3: TGTGCCAGTCTAGGGGAACCCTACGGCTACACCTTC. Its protein product is CASLGEPYGYTF.

This clonotype was seen only a few times. This may be a read error: a much more frequent sequence differs by one nucleotide. V usage is TRBV24-1 and J usage is TRBJ2-1, with 14 bases lining up with TRBD2. The CDR3 covers 19 residues. The germline V gene encodes CDR1 KGHDR and CDR2 SFDVKD. As DNA, the CDR3 is TGTGCCACCAGTGATTCCGGGACTAGCGGGAGAGGAACCTACAATGAGCAGTCCTTC. Its translation: CATSDSGTSGRGTYNEQSF.

This clonotype was found many times. The V and J genes are TRBV12-3 or TRBV12-4 and TRBJ2-7; the D gene is possibly TRBD1 (6 bases). Trimming pared 7 bases from V and 2 bases from J, leaving 18 bases between. This CDR3 has 15 residues. Here the CDR3 reads CASNKKGQGPYEQYF. CDR3 nucleotides: TGTGCCAGCAACAAAAAAGGCCAGGGGCCCTACGAGCAGTACTTC.

There are many counts of this clonotype. The chain carries TRBV27 and TRBJ2-2; possible D gene TRBD1, 5 bases. V was shortened by 5 bases and J by 4 bases, with 14 bases between the two germline ends. The CDR3 has 15 residues. Germline assignment: CDR1 MNHEY and CDR2 SMNVEV (reference sequence). The CDR3 region is CASSLIGVVTGELFF. DNA of the CDR3: TGTGCCAGCAGTCTCATAGGGGTCGTCACCGGGGAGCTGTTTTTT.

This clonotype has more than one count but fewer than ten. The chain couples TRBV7-8 to TRBJ2-7; 7 nucleotides match TRBD2. The CDR3 is 15 amino acids. The junction had 9 bases not matched to a gene; V was cut back by 5 bases and J by 2 bases. CDR1 and CDR2 from the germline V gene are SGHVS and FQNEAQ. The CDR3 nucleotides read TGTGCCAGCAGCCCTAGACCGGGACTACCCTACGAGCAGTACTTC. It specifies CASSPRPGLPYEQYF.

This clonotype has a handful of counts. CDR3 sequence (DNA): TGTGCCAGCAGCCAAGAGGGGGCAGCGAACACTGAAGCTTTCTTT. It is translated as CASSQEGAANTEAFF. The chain is built from TRBV4-2 and TRBJ1-1; D perhaps matches TRBD1 (6 bases). V was pared by 0 bases and J by 1 base, with 9 bases between. The germline CDR1 and CDR2 sequences are LGHNA and YNFKEQ. The CDR3 runs 15 residues.

In nucleotides, the CDR3 is TGTGCCAGTAGTAGGTCAAGGTCCTACAATGAGCAGTTCTTC. As protein: CASSRSRSYNEQFF. The chain couples TRBV19 to TRBJ2-1; D not resolved. Germline V gene sequence: CDR1 LNHDA, CDR2 SQIVND (reference sequence). V was clipped by 4 bases and J by 1 base, with 8 bases between them. The CDR3 has 14 amino acids.

This clonotype was detected ten times or more. CDR3 residues: CASSRDPGGVSHEQYF. Here the CDR3 DNA reads TGTGCCAGCAGCCGCGACCCGGGGGGGGTTAGCCACGAGCAGTACTTC. The rearrangement joins TRBV3-1 to TRBJ2-7; 8 nucleotides match TRBD2. Unmatched junction bases numbered 13, after V lost 4 bases and J lost 5 bases. Germline loops: CDR1 LGHDT, CDR2 YNNKEL (reference sequence). The CDR3 extends over 16 amino acids.

This clonotype showed up many times. V is TRBV5-1 and J is TRBJ1-1; D call uncertain. Germline V gene lookup returns CDR1 SGHRS and CDR2 YFSETQ. The CDR3 is 14 amino acids. Between the trimmed V and J ends, which lost 1 base and 3 bases, there was a span of 10 bases. The CDR3 region is CASSLRWRDTEAFF. In nucleotides, the CDR3 is TGCGCCAGCAGCTTGAGGTGGAGGGACACTGAAGCTTTCTTT. Full variable domain (rest looked up from reference TRBV5-1 and TRBJ1-1): KAGVTQTPRYLIKTRGQQVTLSCSPISGHRSVSWYQQTPGQGLQFLFEYFSETQRNKGNFPGRFSGRQFSNSRSEMNVSTLELGDSALYLCASSLRWRDTEAFFGQGTRLTVV.